Included here is one T cell receptor beta chain sequence, with context. This sample was included in a study of cytomegalovirus exposure and HLA in healthy donors. In the PCR, 60 Vbeta and 13 Jbeta primers were used. Some clones are missing from TCRdb's copy, which holds only in-frame ones; the method was immunoSEQ multiplex PCR. The sample yields fewer than 250,000 clones, roughly 90% seen once. CDR3 length equals 14 residues. The germline gives CDR1 SGHVS, CDR2 FQNEAQ. V dropped 4 bases and J dropped 13; count of bases not matched to a gene: 10. The source material was PBMCs. This clonotype was sampled from a boy aged 2-15 years in good health and CMV-seronegative. The V and J genes are TRBV7-8 and TRBJ1-1, with TRBD1 matching 12 bases. CDR3 in DNA: TGTGCCAGCAGCTCCTCCGGGACAGGGGGCTATGATTTCTTT. Its translation is CASSSSGTGGYDFF.